This T cell receptor beta chain was identified during a study of beta chain features in type 1 diabetes. Study findings and constraints: Researchers report that Type 1 diabetes patients had moderately but significantly shorter TCRB CDR3s across all four CD4+ subsets.

This CDR3 contains 16 residues. The V gene's germline CDR1 is KGHSH and CDR2 LQKENI. V was clipped by 5 bases and J by 2 bases; unmatched bases: 11. Points on this clone: The target antigen is unknown.

TCRB transcripts that were expressed got sequenced, as all of the isolated RNA had been reverse transcribed. Profiling relied on immunoSEQ multiplex PCR, and the TCRdb table lists in-frame clones only, not all of them. In the table there are 600,000 or so clones, roughly 13% of which are singletons. The sample taken for sequencing was naive CD4+ T cells from blood. V and J are TRBV18 and TRBJ1-2; 7 positions match TRBD1. This sequence was found in a young man with type 1 diabetes. This CDR3 reads CASSSVSGTANYGYTF. The CDR3 bases are TGTGCCAGCTCAAGTGTTAGCGGGACAGCCAACTATGGCTACACCTTC.